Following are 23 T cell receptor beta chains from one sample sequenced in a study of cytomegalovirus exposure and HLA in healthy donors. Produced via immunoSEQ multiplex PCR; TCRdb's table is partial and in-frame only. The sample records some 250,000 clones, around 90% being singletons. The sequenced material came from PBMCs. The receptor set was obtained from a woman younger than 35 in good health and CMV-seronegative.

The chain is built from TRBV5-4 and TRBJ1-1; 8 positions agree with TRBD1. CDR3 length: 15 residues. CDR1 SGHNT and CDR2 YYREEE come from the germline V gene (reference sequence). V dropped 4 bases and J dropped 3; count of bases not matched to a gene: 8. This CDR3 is CASSPWTGLDTEAFF. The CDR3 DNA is TGTGCCAGCAGCCCGTGGACAGGGTTGGACACTGAAGCTTTCTTT.

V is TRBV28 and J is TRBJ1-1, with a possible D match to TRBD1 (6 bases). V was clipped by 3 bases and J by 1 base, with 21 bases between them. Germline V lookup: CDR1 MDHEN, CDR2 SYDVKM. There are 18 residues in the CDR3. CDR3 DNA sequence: TGTGCCAGCAGTTTGGTATACCGGGACAAGGTTGGGAACACTGAAGCTTTCTTT. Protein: CASSLVYRDKVGNTEAFF.

The CDR3 region has the DNA TGTGCCAGCAGCACTGGGACAGGGAGGGCCTTGAACACTGAAGCTTTCTTT. Translated, it gives CASSTGTGRALNTEAFF. The rearrangement joins TRBV5-4 to TRBJ1-1, with 9 bases aligning to TRBD1. CDR1 and CDR2 (germline): SGHNT, YYREEE (reference sequence). The V segment lost 4 bases and the J segment 0 bases; nucleotides outside the gene matches: 10. This CDR3 contains 17 residues.

Written as DNA, the CDR3 is TGTGCCAGCAGTGAACCGGCGGGGGGTGGCTACACCTTC. Translated: CASSEPAGGGYTF. V gene TRBV25-1 combines with J gene TRBJ1-2, with D perhaps TRBD1 (5 bases). In germline, CDR1 is MGHDK, CDR2 SYGVNS. The CDR3 is made up of 13 amino acids. V lost 2 bases, J lost 7 bases, and 11 bases lay in between.

The CDR3 DNA follows: TGTGCCAGCTCACCAGGGACCGGGACACCGAATCAGCCCCAGCATTTT. Its translation: CASSPGTGTPNQPQHF. This chain connects TRBV18 to TRBJ1-5, with D perhaps TRBD1 (6 bases). Trimming removed 2 bases from V and 4 bases from J, with 15 bases in between. The length of the CDR3 is 16 residues. CDR1 and CDR2 from the germline V gene are KGHSH and LQKENI.

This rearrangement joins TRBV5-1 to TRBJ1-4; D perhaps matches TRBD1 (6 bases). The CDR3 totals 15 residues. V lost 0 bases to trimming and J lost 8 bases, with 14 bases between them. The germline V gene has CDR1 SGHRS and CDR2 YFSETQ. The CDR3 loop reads CASSLDGDTGEKLFF. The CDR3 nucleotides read TGCGCCAGCAGCTTGGATGGGGACACGGGGGAAAAACTGTTTTTT.

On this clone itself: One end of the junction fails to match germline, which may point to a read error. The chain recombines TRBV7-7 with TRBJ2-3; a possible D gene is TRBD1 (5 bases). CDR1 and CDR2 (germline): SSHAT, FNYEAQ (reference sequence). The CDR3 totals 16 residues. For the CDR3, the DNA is TGTGCTAGCAGCTCGACCTTGGCAGGGCCCACAGATACGCAGTATTTT. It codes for CASSSTLAGPTDTQYF.

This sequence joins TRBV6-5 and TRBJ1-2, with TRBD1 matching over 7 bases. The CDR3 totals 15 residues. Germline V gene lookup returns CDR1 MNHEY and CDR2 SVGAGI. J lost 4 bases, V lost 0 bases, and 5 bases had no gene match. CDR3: CASSYSHRGIYGYTF. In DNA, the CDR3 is TGTGCCAGCAGTTACTCTCACAGGGGTATCTATGGCTACACCTTC.

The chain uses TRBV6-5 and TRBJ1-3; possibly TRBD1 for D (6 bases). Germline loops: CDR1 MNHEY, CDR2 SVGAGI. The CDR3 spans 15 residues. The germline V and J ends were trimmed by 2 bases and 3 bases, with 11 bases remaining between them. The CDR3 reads CASSYGPGVGNTIYF. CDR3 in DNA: TGTGCCAGCAGTTACGGGCCAGGGGTTGGAAACACCATATATTTT.

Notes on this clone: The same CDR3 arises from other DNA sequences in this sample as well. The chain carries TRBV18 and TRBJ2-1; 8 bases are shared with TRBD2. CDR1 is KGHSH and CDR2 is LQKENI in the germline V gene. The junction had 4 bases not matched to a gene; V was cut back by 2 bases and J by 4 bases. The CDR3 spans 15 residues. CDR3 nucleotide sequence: TGTGCCAGCTCACCAGGAACGGGGGGGTACAATGAGCAGTTCTTC. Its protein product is CASSPGTGGYNEQFF.

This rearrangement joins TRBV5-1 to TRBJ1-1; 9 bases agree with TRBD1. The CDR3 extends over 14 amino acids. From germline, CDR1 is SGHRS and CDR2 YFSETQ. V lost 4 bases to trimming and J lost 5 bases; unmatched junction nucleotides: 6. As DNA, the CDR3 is TGCGCCAGCAGCCCGGGACAGGGCGTTACTGAAGCTTTCTTT. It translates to CASSPGQGVTEAFF.

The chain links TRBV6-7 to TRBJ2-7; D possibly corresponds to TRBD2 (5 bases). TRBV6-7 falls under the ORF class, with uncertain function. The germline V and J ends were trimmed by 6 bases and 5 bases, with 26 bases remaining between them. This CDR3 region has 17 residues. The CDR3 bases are TGTGCCAGCAGCCTCCCCTACCCTCAGCCTAGGGAGCACGAGCAGTACTTC. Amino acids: CASSLPYPQPREHEQYF.

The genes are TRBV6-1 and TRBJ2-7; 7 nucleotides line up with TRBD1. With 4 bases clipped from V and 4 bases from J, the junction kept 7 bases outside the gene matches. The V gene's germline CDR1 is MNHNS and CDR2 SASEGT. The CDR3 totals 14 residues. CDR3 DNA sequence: TGTGCCAGCAGTGTCAACTCACAGGGGTACGAGCAGTACGTC. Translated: CASSVNSQGYEQYV.

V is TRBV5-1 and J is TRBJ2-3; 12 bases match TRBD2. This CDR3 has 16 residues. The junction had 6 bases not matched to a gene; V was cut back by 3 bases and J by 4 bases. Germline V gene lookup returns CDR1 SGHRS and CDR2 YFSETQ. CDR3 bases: TGCGCCAGCAGCTGGCGGGGACTAGCGGGTGCAGATACGCAGTATTTT. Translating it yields CASSWRGLAGADTQYF.

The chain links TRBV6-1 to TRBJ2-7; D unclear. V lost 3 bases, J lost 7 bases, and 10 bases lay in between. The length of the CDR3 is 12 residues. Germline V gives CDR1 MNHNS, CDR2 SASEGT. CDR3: CASSDRIEEQYV. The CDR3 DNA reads TGTGCCAGCAGTGACAGGATAGAAGAGCAGTACGTC.

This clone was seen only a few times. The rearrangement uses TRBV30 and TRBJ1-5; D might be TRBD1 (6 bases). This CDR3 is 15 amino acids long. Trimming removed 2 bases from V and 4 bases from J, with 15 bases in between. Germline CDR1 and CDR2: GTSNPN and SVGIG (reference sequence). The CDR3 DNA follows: TGTGCCTGGAGTTACGGACAGTCCAGGAATCAGCCCCAGCATTTT. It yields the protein CAWSYGQSRNQPQHF.

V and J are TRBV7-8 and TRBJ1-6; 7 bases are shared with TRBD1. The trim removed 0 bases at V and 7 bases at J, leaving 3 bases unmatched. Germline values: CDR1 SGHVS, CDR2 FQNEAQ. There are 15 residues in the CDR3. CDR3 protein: CASSLATGVNSPLHF. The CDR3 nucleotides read TGTGCCAGCAGCTTAGCCACAGGGGTCAATTCACCCCTCCACTTT.

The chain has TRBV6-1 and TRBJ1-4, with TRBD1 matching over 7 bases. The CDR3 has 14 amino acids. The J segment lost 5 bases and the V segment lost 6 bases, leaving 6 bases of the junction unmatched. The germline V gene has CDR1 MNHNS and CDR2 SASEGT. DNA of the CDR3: TGTGCCAGCAGCTCCGGGACAGTAAATGAAAAACTGTTTTTT. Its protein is CASSSGTVNEKLFF.

CDR3 sequence (DNA): TGTGCCAGCAGCTTAGACAGGAGCGCAGATACGCAGTATTTT. Translated: CASSLDRSADTQYF. This chain uses TRBV7-8 with TRBJ2-3; D is perhaps TRBD1 (5 bases). The CDR3 spans 14 residues. Germline V gene sequence: CDR1 SGHVS, CDR2 FQNEAQ. Trimming left V 1 base short and J 4 bases short, with 9 bases between.

The CDR3 region is CASSRRGGADNEQFF. The CDR3 DNA reads as TGTGCCAGCAGTCGCCGCGGGGGGGCCGACAATGAGCAGTTCTTC. The V gene is TRBV28, the J gene TRBJ2-1, with 9 nucleotides matching TRBD2. Germline loops: CDR1 MDHEN, CDR2 SYDVKM. With 5 bases clipped from V and 5 bases from J, the junction kept 7 bases outside the gene matches. The CDR3 is made up of 15 amino acids.

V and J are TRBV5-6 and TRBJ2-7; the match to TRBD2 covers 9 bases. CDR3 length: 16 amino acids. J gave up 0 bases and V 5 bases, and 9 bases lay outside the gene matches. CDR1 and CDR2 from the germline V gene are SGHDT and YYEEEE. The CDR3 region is CASRVEAGGLSYEQYF. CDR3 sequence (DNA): TGTGCCAGCAGAGTTGAAGCGGGGGGCCTCTCCTACGAGCAGTACTTC.

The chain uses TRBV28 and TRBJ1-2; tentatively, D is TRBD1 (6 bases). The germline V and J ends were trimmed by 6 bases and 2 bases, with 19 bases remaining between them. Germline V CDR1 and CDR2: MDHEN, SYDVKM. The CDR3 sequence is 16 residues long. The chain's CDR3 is CASSLEGRGENYGYTF. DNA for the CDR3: TGTGCCAGCAGCCTAGAGGGCAGGGGTGAAAACTATGGCTACACCTTC.

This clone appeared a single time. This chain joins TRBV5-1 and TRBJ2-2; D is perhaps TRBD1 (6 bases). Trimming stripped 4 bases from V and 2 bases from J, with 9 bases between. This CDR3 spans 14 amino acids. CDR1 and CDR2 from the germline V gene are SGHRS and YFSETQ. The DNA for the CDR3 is TGCGCCAGCAGCCGGACAGACAACACCGGGGAGCTGTTTTTT. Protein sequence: CASSRTDNTGELFF. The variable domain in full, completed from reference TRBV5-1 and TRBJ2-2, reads KAGVTQTPRYLIKTRGQQVTLSCSPISGHRSVSWYQQTPGQGLQFLFEYFSETQRNKGNFPGRFSGRQFSNSRSEMNVSTLELGDSALYLCASSRTDNTGELFFGEGSRLTVL.